This T cell receptor beta chain emerged from a study of neurological immune-mediated disorders. TCRdb processed the 5' RACE reads anew with MiXCR; each CDR3 protein has one entry. The table has around 62,000 distinct CDR3 sequences, more than 3.5% seen once. Per germline, CDR1 LGHNA and CDR2 YNFKEQ. This CDR3 is built from 12 residues. Trimming removed 0 bases from V and 6 bases from J, with 2 bases in between. Sequenced sample: PBMCs. V gene TRBV4-2 combines with J gene TRBJ1-4; D uncertain. The TCR was taken from a man aged 50-59 years with multiple sclerosis. CDR3 coding DNA: TGTGCCAGCAGCCAAGAGGATGAAAAACTGTTTTTT. Its protein product is CASSQEDEKLFF.